The rows below give T cell receptor beta chains drawn from one sample of a study of neurological immune-mediated disorders. TCRdb re-called the 5' RACE reads with MiXCR, one entry per CDR3 protein. The top ten hold around 3% of the sample, which has just under 60,000 distinct CDR3 sequences, less than 2.5% seen once. The sample comprised PBMCs. Every receptor here comes from a man aged 45-65 years with multiple sclerosis. The CDR3 runs from the conserved cysteine through the conserved F or W. A D gene is named only where the DNA matches it firmly. The size entry gives once, few, many, or a class for an expanded clone.

TRBV20-1	TRBD1	many	TRBJ1-5	TGCAGTGCTAGTAAACCGGGACAGGGGGCGGGTTGGAGCAATCAGCCCCAGCATTTT	CSASKPGQGAGWSNQPQHF
TRBV25-1	.	many	TRBJ1-2	TGTGCCAGCAGTGAACCCCGGACAGCCTCCACCTATGGCTACACCTTC	CASSEPRTASTYGYTF
TRBV5-1	TRBD1	many	TRBJ1-6	TGCGCCAGCAGCTGGGGACAGGAGAATTCACCCCTCCACTTT	CASSWGQENSPLHF
TRBV5-4	.	many	TRBJ2-1	TGTGCCAGCAGCTCGAAGTCGAACAATGAGCAGTTCTTC	CASSSKSNNEQFF
TRBV3-1	.	many	TRBJ1-1	TGTGCCAGCAGCCAAGCGGGACGAATGAACACTGAAGCTTTCTTT	CASSQAGRMNTEAFF
TRBV20-1	.	many	TRBJ1-4	TGCAGTGCCCAATTAACAGGGTCCAGTAATGAAAAACTGTTTTTT	CSAQLTGSSNEKLFF
TRBV7-6	.	few	TRBJ2-3	TGTGCCAGCAGCTTAGTTCAGGGAGGCACAGATACGCAGTATTTT	CASSLVQGGTDTQYF
TRBV9	.	many	TRBJ2-7	TGTGCCAGCAGCGTAACACTGGGTGGTGAGCAGTACTTC	CASSVTLGGEQYF
TRBV6-5	TRBD2	many	TRBJ2-1	TGTGCCAGCAGTTACGGTGGGACTAGCCTAGAGCAGTTCTTC	CASSYGGTSLEQFF
TRBV6-6	.	many	TRBJ1-1	TGTGCCAGCAGTTATGACAGGAAATTGCTGAACACTGAAGCTTTCTTT	CASSYDRKLLNTEAFF
TRBV5-1	TRBD1	many	TRBJ1-2	TGCGCCAGCAGCCTTGGACAGGGGAAGTATGGCTACACCTTC	CASSLGQGKYGYTF
TRBV29-1	TRBD2	few	TRBJ2-5	TGCAGCGCTGGACTAGCGGGAGAGACCCAGTACTTC	CSAGLAGETQYF